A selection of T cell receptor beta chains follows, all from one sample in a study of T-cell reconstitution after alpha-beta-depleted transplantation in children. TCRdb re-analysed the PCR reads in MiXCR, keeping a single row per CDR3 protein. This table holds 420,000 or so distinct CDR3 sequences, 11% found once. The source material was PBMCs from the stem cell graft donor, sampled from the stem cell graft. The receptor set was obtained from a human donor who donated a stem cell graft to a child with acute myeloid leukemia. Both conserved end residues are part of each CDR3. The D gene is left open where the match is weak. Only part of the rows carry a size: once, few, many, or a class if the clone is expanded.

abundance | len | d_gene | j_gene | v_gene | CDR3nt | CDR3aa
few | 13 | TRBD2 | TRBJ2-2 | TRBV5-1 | TGCGCCAGCAGCGGCCTAGCGGGAGAGAGTACGATTTTT | CASSGLAGESTIF
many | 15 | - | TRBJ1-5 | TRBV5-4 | TGTGCCAGCAGCCCATGGCCTGGAAGCAATCAGCCCCAGCATTTT | CASSPWPGSNQPQHF
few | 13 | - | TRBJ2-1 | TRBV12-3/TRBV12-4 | TGTGCCAGCAGTTTCACGGACAACAATGAGCAGTTCTTC | CASSFTDNNEQFF
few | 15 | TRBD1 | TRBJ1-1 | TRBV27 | TGTGCCAGCAGTCCACTGGACAGGGGGCTAACTGAAGCTTTCTTT | CASSPLDRGLTEAFF
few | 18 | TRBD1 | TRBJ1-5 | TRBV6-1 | TGTGCCAGCAGTCCACCGGGACAGGGGACTAGGGGCAATCAGCCCCAGCATTTT | CASSPPGQGTRGNQPQHF
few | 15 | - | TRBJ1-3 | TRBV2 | TGTGCCAGCAGTGGATCAGGGACAAACAGAAACACCATATATTTT | CASSGSGTNRNTIYF
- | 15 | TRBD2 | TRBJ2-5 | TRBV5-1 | TGCGCCAGCGGAAATCCGACGGGGGGAAAAGAGACCCAGTACTTC | CASGNPTGGKETQYF
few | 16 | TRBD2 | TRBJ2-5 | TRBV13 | TGTGCCAGCAGCTCGACCGGGACTAGCGGGGGCCCGACCCAGTACTTC | CASSSTGTSGGPTQYF
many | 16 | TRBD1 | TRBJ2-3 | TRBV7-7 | TGTGCTAGCAGCTTAGGGACAGGGGGTCCCACAGATACGCAGTATTTT | CASSLGTGGPTDTQYF
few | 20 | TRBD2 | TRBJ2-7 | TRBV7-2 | TGTGCCAGCAGCTTAGCATTGGGGGACCGACTAGCGAGAGAAACCTACGAGCAGTACTTC | CASSLALGDRLARETYEQYF
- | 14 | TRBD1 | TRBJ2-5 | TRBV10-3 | TGTGCCATCAGTGAGTCGAGGACAGGGGAGACCCAGTACTTC | CAISESRTGETQYF
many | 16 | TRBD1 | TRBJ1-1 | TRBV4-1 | TGCGCCAGCAGCCATCAGGGACAGGCCGGGACGTGGGGAGCTTTCTTT | CASSHQGQAGTWGAFF
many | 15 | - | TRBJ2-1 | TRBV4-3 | TGCGCCAGCAGCCAAGATGTCGCCTACGACAATGAGCAGTTCTTC | CASSQDVAYDNEQFF
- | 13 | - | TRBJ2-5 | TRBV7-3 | TGTGCCAGCAGCTTGGGTTCACTAGAGACCCAGTACTTC | CASSLGSLETQYF
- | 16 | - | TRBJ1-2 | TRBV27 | TGTGCCAGCAGTTTATCGGGGGGGCTAGTCGGGTATGGCTACACCTTC | CASSLSGGLVGYGYTF
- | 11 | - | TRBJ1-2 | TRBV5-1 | TGCGCCAGCAGCAGTGTGGAGGGCTACACCTTC | CASSSVEGYTF
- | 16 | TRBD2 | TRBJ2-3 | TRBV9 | TGTGCCAGCAGCGTGCCTAGCGGGGGATCCACAGATACGCAGTATTTT | CASSVPSGGSTDTQYF
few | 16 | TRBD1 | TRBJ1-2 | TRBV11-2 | TGTGCCAGCAGCTTAGCCGGGACAGGACAGTACTATGGCTACACCTTC | CASSLAGTGQYYGYTF
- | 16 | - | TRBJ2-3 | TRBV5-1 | TGCGCCAGCAGCTACCGAGGGGATATGGGCACAGATACGCAGTATTTT | CASSYRGDMGTDTQYF
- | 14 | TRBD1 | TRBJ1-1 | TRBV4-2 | TGTGCCAGCAGCACCTGGACAGGAAAAACCGAAGCTTTCTTT | CASSTWTGKTEAFF
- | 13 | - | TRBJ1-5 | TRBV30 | TGTGCCTGGGCGGGGAAGGTCAATCAGCCCCAGCATTTT | CAWAGKVNQPQHF
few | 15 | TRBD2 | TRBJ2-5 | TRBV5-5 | TGTGCCAGCAGCTTGCGTGGGGGGGGGCAAGAGACCCAGTACTTC | CASSLRGGGQETQYF
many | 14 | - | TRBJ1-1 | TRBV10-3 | TGTGCCATCAGTGAATATGCCCCGAACACTGAAGCTTTCTTT | CAISEYAPNTEAFF
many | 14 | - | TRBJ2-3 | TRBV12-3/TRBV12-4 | TGTGCCAGCAGTCCCGGCGGAGGGGGAGATACGCAGTATTTT | CASSPGGGGDTQYF
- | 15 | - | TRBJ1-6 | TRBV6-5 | TGTGCCAGCAGTTACTCGCGGGGCGGGAACACACCCCTCCACTTT | CASSYSRGGNTPLHF
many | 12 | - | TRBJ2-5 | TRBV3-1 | TGTGCCAGCAGCCAAGGGGGCGAGACCCAGTACTTC | CASSQGGETQYF
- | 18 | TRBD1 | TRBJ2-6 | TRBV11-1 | TGTGCCAGCAGCTTAGTACAGGGGGTTAGCTCTGGGGCCAACGGCCTGACTTTC | CASSLVQGVSSGANGLTF
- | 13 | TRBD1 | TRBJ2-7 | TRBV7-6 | TGTGCCAGCAGCAAGGACAGGGGCGGCGAGCAGTACTTC | CASSKDRGGEQYF
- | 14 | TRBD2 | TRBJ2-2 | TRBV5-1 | TGCGCCAGCAGCTTGGCCGGACTAGGCGGGGAGCTGTTTTTT | CASSLAGLGGELFF
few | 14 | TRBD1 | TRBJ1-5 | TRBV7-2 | TGTGCCAGCAGCATAGACAGGGCTAATCAGCCCCAGCATTTT | CASSIDRANQPQHF
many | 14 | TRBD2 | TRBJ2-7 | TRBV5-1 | TGCGCCAGCAGCTCCGGGACTAGCGTATACGAGCAGTACTTC | CASSSGTSVYEQYF
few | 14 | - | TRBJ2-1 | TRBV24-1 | TGTGCCACCAGTGACGGTTCGAGTAGAGGGAAGCAGTTCTTC | CATSDGSSRGKQFF
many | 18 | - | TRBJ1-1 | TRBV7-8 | TGTGCCAGCAGCCGTAATCCCGTTGTGGGCCTCATGAACACTGAAGCTTTCTTT | CASSRNPVVGLMNTEAFF
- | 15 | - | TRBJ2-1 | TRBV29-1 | TGCAGCGTTGGTAAACTAGCCTTGTCCCCCTCGGAGCAGTTCTTC | CSVGKLALSPSEQFF
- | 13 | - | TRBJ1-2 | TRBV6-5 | TGTGCCAGCAGTTACGGCCGGGGGAATGGCTACACCTTC | CASSYGRGNGYTF
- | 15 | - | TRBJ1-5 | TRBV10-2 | TGCGCCAGCAGCCCCATTATGAGGGGCAATCAGCCCCAGCATTTT | CASSPIMRGNQPQHF
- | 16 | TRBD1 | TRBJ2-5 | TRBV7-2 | TGTGCCAGCAGCTTAGGGGGGAAGACAGGGTTGAAGACCCAGTACTTC | CASSLGGKTGLKTQYF
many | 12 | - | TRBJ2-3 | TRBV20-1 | TGCAGTGCTGGGGGGGGCGGAGATACGCAGTATTTT | CSAGGGGDTQYF
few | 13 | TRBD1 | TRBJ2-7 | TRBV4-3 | TGCGCCAGCAGCCGGGGACAGTCCTACGAGCAGTACTTC | CASSRGQSYEQYF
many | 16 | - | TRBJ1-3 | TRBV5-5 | TGTGCCAGCAGCCCGCGCCGGGAACCCTCTGGAAACACCATATATTTT | CASSPRREPSGNTIYF
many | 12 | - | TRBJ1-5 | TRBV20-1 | TGCAGTGCTGGGGCCGGAAATCAGCCCCAGCATTTT | CSAGAGNQPQHF
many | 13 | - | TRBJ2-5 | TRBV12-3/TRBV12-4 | TGTGCCAGCAGTTTGAGGGGCAGGGAGACCCAGTACTTC | CASSLRGRETQYF
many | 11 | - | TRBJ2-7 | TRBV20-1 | TGCAGTGCAACGGACGGCTACGAGCAGTACTTC | CSATDGYEQYF
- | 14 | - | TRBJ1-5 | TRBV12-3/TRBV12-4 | TGTGCCAGCTGGAAGGCAGGGTACAATCAGCCCCAGCATTTT | CASWKAGYNQPQHF
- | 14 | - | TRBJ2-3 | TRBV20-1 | TGCAGTGCTATCGATGGGGGGAGCACAGATACGCAGTATTTT | CSAIDGGSTDTQYF
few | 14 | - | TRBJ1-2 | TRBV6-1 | TGTGCCGCCGAGGGGCTGACCCTCAACTATGGCTACACCTTC | CAAEGLTLNYGYTF
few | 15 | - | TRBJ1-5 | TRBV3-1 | TGTGCCAGCAGCCAAGATGCGATGAGCAATCAGCCCCAGCATTTT | CASSQDAMSNQPQHF
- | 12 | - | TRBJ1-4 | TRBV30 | TGTGCCTGGAGTGCCACAGATGAAAAACTGTTTTTT | CAWSATDEKLFF